These 3 T cell receptor beta chains originate from one sample sequenced in a study of OX40 agonist ivuxolimab in advanced cancers. Sequenced by immunoSEQ multiplex PCR; TCRdb stores in-frame clones only, minus some. This sample has tens of thousands of clones; approximately 90% occur once, and the top ten carry about 1.8%. This material consisted of CD4+ or CD8+ T cells sorted from blood, taken in a trial of the OX40 agonist ivuxolimab. The receptors were sampled from an adult with an advanced solid tumor such as melanoma, head and neck, liver or kidney cancer.

The gene calls are TRBV4-1 and TRBJ2-1, with no clear D. Germline CDR1 and CDR2: MGHRA and YSYEKL. With 6 bases removed from V and 0 bases from J, the gap between germline ends came to 18 bases. The CDR3 length is 17 residues. The CDR3 sequence is CASRGNVDTYSYNEQFF. As DNA, the CDR3 is TGCGCCAGCAGGGGGAACGTGGATACTTACTCCTACAATGAGCAGTTCTTC.

The chain employs TRBV5-1 and TRBJ2-5; tentatively, D is TRBD2 (5 bases). The germline V gene encodes CDR1 SGHRS and CDR2 YFSETQ. The V end was cut by 2 bases, the J end by 1 base, with 15 bases between. The CDR3 consists of 16 residues. DNA for the CDR3: TGCGCCAGCAGCTTCGGAGCGGAGTTAGTCCAAGAGACCCAGTACTTC. It specifies CASSFGAELVQETQYF.

This sequence joins TRBV5-4 and TRBJ2-2; 8 nucleotides align to TRBD1. V trimming: 4 bases; J trimming: 4 bases; junction bases outside the gene matches: 9. Germline V lookup: CDR1 SGHNT, CDR2 YYREEE (reference sequence). The CDR3 spans 16 residues. This CDR3 is CASSVLGGQVTGELFF. The CDR3 DNA reads TGTGCCAGCAGCGTCCTAGGGGGACAGGTCACCGGGGAGCTGTTTTTT.